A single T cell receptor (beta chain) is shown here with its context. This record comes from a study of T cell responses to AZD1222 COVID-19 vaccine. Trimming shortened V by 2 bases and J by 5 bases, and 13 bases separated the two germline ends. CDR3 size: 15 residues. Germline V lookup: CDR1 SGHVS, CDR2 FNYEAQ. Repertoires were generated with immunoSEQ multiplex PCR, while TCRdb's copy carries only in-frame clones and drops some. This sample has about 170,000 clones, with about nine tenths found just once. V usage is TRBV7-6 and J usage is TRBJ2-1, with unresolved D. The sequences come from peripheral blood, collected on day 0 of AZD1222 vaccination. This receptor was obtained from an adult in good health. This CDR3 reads CASSLLPKTNNEQFF. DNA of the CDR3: TGTGCCAGCAGCTTACTTCCCAAAACGAACAATGAGCAGTTCTTC.